This is a list of T cell receptor beta chains from one sample in a study of T-cell memory formation after mild COVID-19. TCRdb processed the 5' RACE reads anew with MiXCR; each CDR3 protein has one entry. There are about half a million distinct CDR3 sequences in the sample; 18% occur only once, and roughly an eighth lies in the top ten. The sequenced sample was PBMCs or a T cell subset sorted from them (not recorded which). The receptors here all came from an adult woman who had mild COVID-19 (a few samples of this study predate the infection). Cell type and time point are not known. Both conserved end residues are part of each CDR3. A D gene is named only where the DNA matches it firmly. The listing skips clone size in some rows; elsewhere it reads once, few, many or a size class.

TRBV4-1,NA,TRBJ1-1,NA,CASSQEVQMPGAFF,TGCGCCAGCAGCCAAGAGGTACAGATGCCCGGGGCTTTCTTT
TRBV9,NA,TRBJ1-4,few,CASSVTQRNEKLFF,TGTGCCAGCAGCGTCACCCAGCGGAATGAAAAACTGTTTTTT
TRBV9,TRBD1,TRBJ2-7,many,CASSLGTAGPIEQYF,TGTGCCAGCAGCCTAGGGACAGCTGGGCCCATCGAGCAGTACTTC
TRBV12-3/TRBV12-4,NA,TRBJ2-2,many,CASSFGSGELFF,TGTGCCAGCAGTTTCGGTTCCGGGGAGCTGTTTTTT
TRBV19,NA,TRBJ1-5,many,CASGGGVSDQPQHF,TGTGCCAGTGGGGGCGGGGTTTCGGATCAGCCCCAGCATTTT
TRBV19,TRBD2,TRBJ2-7,NA,CASTLAGGYSYEQYF,TGTGCCAGTACCCTAGCGGGGGGCTACTCCTACGAGCAGTACTTC
TRBV6-2/TRBV6-3,TRBD1,TRBJ2-6,few,CASRTGQMSSGANVLTF,TGTGCCAGCAGGACGGGACAGATGAGCTCTGGGGCCAACGTCCTGACTTTC
TRBV5-4,TRBD2,TRBJ2-7,few,CASSLESGSSYEQYF,TGTGCCAGCAGCTTGGAAAGCGGGAGCTCCTACGAGCAGTACTTC
TRBV5-1,NA,TRBJ2-1,few,CASSLYRSSGHSSYNEQFF,TGCGCCAGCAGCTTGTATAGATCCAGCGGGCATAGCTCCTACAATGAGCAGTTCTTC
TRBV28,TRBD2,TRBJ2-7,NA,CASSPPGGGYEQYF,TGTGCCAGCAGTCCTCCGGGGGGAGGATACGAGCAGTACTTC
TRBV25-1,NA,TRBJ2-7,NA,CASSEVDSSYEQYF,TGTGCCAGCAGTGAGGTAGACAGTTCCTACGAGCAGTACTTC
TRBV5-6,TRBD1,TRBJ2-1,NA,CASSQGAYEQFF,TGTGCCAGCAGCCAGGGGGCCTATGAGCAGTTCTTC
TRBV9,NA,TRBJ1-2,NA,CASSAEGGWRNYGYTF,TGTGCCAGCAGCGCCGAGGGGGGGTGGAGGAACTATGGCTACACCTTC
TRBV5-1,NA,TRBJ1-1,NA,CASSFSAADTEAFF,TGCGCCAGCAGCTTCTCGGCAGCTGACACTGAAGCTTTCTTT
TRBV12-3/TRBV12-4,TRBD2,TRBJ2-5,NA,CASRGAGGPQETQYF,TGTGCCAGCCGGGGAGCGGGGGGGCCCCAAGAGACCCAGTACTTC
TRBV5-1,NA,TRBJ2-7,few,CASSLWNSVTVDEQYF,TGCGCCAGCAGCTTGTGGAACAGTGTGACAGTTGACGAGCAGTACTTC
TRBV4-1,NA,TRBJ1-1,NA,CASSQARVGTEAFF,TGCGCCAGCAGCCAAGCACGGGTGGGGACTGAAGCTTTCTTT
TRBV7-9,NA,TRBJ2-5,few,CASSRTAPETQYF,TGTGCCAGCAGTCGTACAGCGCCTGAGACCCAGTACTTC
TRBV27,NA,TRBJ1-4,many,CASSFAGNYEKLFF,TGTGCCAGCAGTTTCGCGGGGAACTACGAAAAACTGTTTTTT
TRBV7-9,TRBD2,TRBJ2-7,few,CASSARLAGASYEQYF,TGTGCCAGCAGCGCCCGACTAGCGGGAGCCTCCTACGAGCAGTACTTC
TRBV2,NA,TRBJ2-6,few,CASSAEGTGANVLTF,TGTGCCAGCAGTGCCGAGGGGACCGGGGCCAACGTCCTGACTTTC
TRBV6-2/TRBV6-3,TRBD2,TRBJ2-1,NA,CASSPPGTKGNEQFF,TGTGCCAGCAGTCCACCCGGGACTAAGGGTAATGAGCAGTTCTTC
TRBV7-9,TRBD1,TRBJ2-7,many,CASSLGQNYYEQYF,TGTGCCAGCAGCTTGGGACAGAATTACTACGAGCAGTACTTC
TRBV7-6,TRBD1,TRBJ2-7,many,CASSPYRDRTYEQYF,TGTGCCAGCAGCCCCTACCGGGACAGGACCTACGAGCAGTACTTC
TRBV4-1,TRBD2,TRBJ2-3,many,CASSRAGVTDTQYF,TGCGCCAGCAGCCGCGCGGGGGTCACAGATACGCAGTATTTT
TRBV18,TRBD1,TRBJ2-5,NA,CASSPTWTGEETQYF,TGTGCCAGCTCACCAACTTGGACAGGTGAAGAGACCCAGTACTTC
TRBV12-3/TRBV12-4,TRBD1,TRBJ1-5,few,CASTLGRGQALPQHF,TGTGCCAGCACCCTCGGTAGGGGACAGGCCCTGCCCCAGCATTTT
TRBV3-1,NA,TRBJ1-1,NA,CASSQFDSNTEAFF,TGTGCCAGCAGCCAATTTGACAGCAACACTGAAGCTTTCTTT
TRBV7-8,NA,TRBJ2-3,many,CASSFEAEGVHTQYF,TGTGCCAGCAGCTTCGAGGCGGAGGGGGTGCATACGCAGTATTTT
TRBV5-5,NA,TRBJ2-7,NA,CASSLPGAHYEQYF,TGTGCCAGCAGCTTGCCCGGGGCGCACTACGAGCAGTACTTC
TRBV20-1,NA,TRBJ2-5,NA,CSARDQQAGTDGTQYF,TGCAGTGCTAGAGACCAACAGGCCGGAACGGACGGGACCCAGTACTTC
TRBV2,NA,TRBJ2-3,NA,CASNFPPGGARDTQYF,TGTGCCAGCAATTTCCCCCCCGGAGGAGCGAGGGATACGCAGTATTTT
TRBV7-9,TRBD2,TRBJ2-3,few,CASSTGTSGRRPQYF,TGTGCCAGCAGCACCGGGACTAGCGGGAGAAGGCCGCAGTATTTT
TRBV7-9,NA,TRBJ1-1,NA,CASSSSTEAFF,TGTGCCAGCAGCTCCTCCACTGAAGCTTTCTTT
TRBV6-5,TRBD1,TRBJ1-5,NA,CASSPDRDRAMPQHF,TGTGCCAGCAGTCCCGACCGGGACAGGGCAATGCCCCAGCATTTT
TRBV23-1,TRBD2,TRBJ2-7,few,CASSQGREGHEQYF,TGCGCCAGCAGTCAGGGGCGGGAGGGACACGAGCAGTACTTC
TRBV7-7,TRBD2,TRBJ2-3,NA,CASSLQAGGLDTQYF,TGTGCTAGCAGCTTACAAGCGGGAGGTCTAGATACGCAGTATTTT
TRBV29-1,NA,TRBJ2-2,NA,CSVGGGTGELFF,TGCAGCGTTGGAGGAGGAACCGGGGAGCTGTTTTTT
TRBV18,NA,TRBJ2-7,few,CASSPSWGRDEQYF,TGTGCCAGCTCACCATCTTGGGGCCGGGACGAGCAGTACTTC